The clone carrying this TCR beta chain was counted only a few times. The antigen remains undetermined. The source of the sample is a study of T cell repertoires in cytomegalovirus infection. Notes on the study in general: Within the response measured ex vivo, HLA-C-restricted CMV-specific TCR beta clonotypes were dominant.

The CDR3 consists of 14 residues. V lost 4 bases to trimming and J lost 0 bases, with 10 bases between them. Germline V gives CDR1 SGHTA, CDR2 FQGNSA. MiXCR, run by TCRdb on the reads, gives a single entry per CDR3 protein. The sample shows about 470,000 distinct CDR3 sequences, about 42% of them seen only once. The sequencing here drew on cultured PBMCs, taken from culture after CMV antigen stimulation. This receptor was obtained from a human donor in good health (CMV status not recorded). Some clones in this sample may be carry-over from other donors' samples. The chain carries TRBV7-2 and TRBJ2-7; no clear D. The CDR3: CASSYSISSYEQYF. Here the CDR3 DNA reads TGTGCCAGCAGCTATAGCATCAGCTCCTACGAGCAGTACTTC.